This T cell receptor (beta chain) was captured in a study of Ad26.COV2.S vaccination and SARS-CoV-2 variants. This CDR3 has 13 amino acids. The ends were cut back, 3 bases at V and 8 bases at J, with 13 bases in the middle. Germline V gene lookup returns CDR1 MNHEY and CDR2 SMNVEV (reference sequence). Treatment: around 19 received Ad26.COV2.S at low or high dose, single or two shots; roughly five received placebo; per-sample allocation not given. Material that was analyzed had been drawn on day 63 after the first vaccine or placebo injection. TCRdb's copy holds only in-frame clones and misses some; the assay was immunoSEQ multiplex PCR. The repertoire includes about 480,000 clones, 87% of them detected once, and about 13% sits in the top ten.

This TCR was recovered from a person between 18 and 60 years old who received the Ad26.COV2.S COVID-19 vaccine or a placebo. This chain joins TRBV27 and TRBJ1-2, with D possibly matching TRBD1 (5 bases). The specimen comprised peripheral blood, sampled in a trial of Ad26.COV2.S vaccine versus placebo. The CDR3 region is CASSLSRVEGYTF. CDR3 in DNA: TGTGCCAGCAGTTTGTCCAGGGTGGAAGGCTACACCTTC.